The 8 T cell receptor beta chains below were found in one sample sequenced in a study of T cell responses to AZD1222 COVID-19 vaccine. Profiled with immunoSEQ multiplex PCR; TCRdb holds only in-frame clones, not every one. The sample has around 130,000 clones, roughly 90% seen once. Sequencing used peripheral blood, obtained 28 days after the second AZD1222 dose. The receptors derive from an adult who received the AZD1222 COVID-19 vaccine.

V is TRBV5-1 and J is TRBJ1-2, with 7 bases aligning to TRBD1. The CDR3 runs 14 residues. The J segment lost 2 bases and the V segment lost 5 bases, leaving 6 bases of the junction unmatched. Germline V CDR1 and CDR2: SGHRS, YFSETQ. Here the CDR3 reads CASSGQEGNYGYTF. The CDR3 DNA sequence: TGCGCCAGCAGTGGACAGGAAGGGAACTATGGCTACACCTTC.

The chain joins TRBV11-1 to TRBJ1-2, with D possibly being TRBD1 (5 bases). This CDR3 is 12 amino acids long. V gave up 3 bases and J gave up 4 bases, with 6 bases separating them. Germline V gene sequence: CDR1 SGHAT, CDR2 FQDESV (reference sequence). CDR3 in amino acids: CASSFTGYGYTF. DNA of the CDR3: TGTGCCAGCAGCTTTACAGGCTATGGCTACACCTTC.

The chain joins TRBV7-9 to TRBJ2-1; the match to TRBD2 covers 11 bases. V gave up 1 base and J gave up 3 bases; unmatched junction bases: 5. Germline CDR1 is SEHNR and CDR2 is FQNEAQ (reference sequence). This CDR3 spans 17 amino acids. The CDR3 DNA reads TGTGCCAGCAGCTTAGTTATGGGGACTAGCGGCTACAATGAGCAGTTCTTC. Amino acid sequence: CASSLVMGTSGYNEQFF.

The chain employs TRBV30 and TRBJ1-1; D may be TRBD1 (6 bases). The CDR3 consists of 12 residues. Germline assignment: CDR1 GTSNPN and CDR2 SVGIG (reference sequence). V was shortened by 5 bases and J by 3 bases, with 10 bases between the two germline ends. The CDR3 bases are TGTGCCTGGGGACAGACCTACACTGAAGCTTTCTTT. It yields the protein CAWGQTYTEAFF.

This rearrangement joins TRBV6-1 to TRBJ1-2; D is possibly TRBD1 (5 bases). CDR3 length: 13 residues. V was clipped by 2 bases and J by 5 bases, with 9 bases between them. The germline gives CDR1 MNHNS, CDR2 SASEGT. This chain's CDR3 is CASSENRMYGYTF. DNA of the CDR3: TGTGCCAGCAGTGAAAACAGGATGTATGGCTACACCTTC.

The chain uses TRBV7-7 and TRBJ2-1; no clear D. The germline V and J ends were trimmed by 1 base and 8 bases, with 12 bases remaining between them. The CDR3 is made up of 14 amino acids. The germline gives CDR1 SSHAT, CDR2 FNYEAQ (reference sequence). The CDR3: CASSLGPYGDEQFF. The CDR3 DNA follows: TGTGCCAGCAGCTTAGGCCCCTATGGGGATGAGCAGTTCTTC.

The chain uses TRBV4-2 and TRBJ1-4; 7 bases align to TRBD1. Germline-derived CDR1 and CDR2 are LGHNA and YNFKEQ. The CDR3 runs 14 residues. V lost 4 bases and J lost 5; bases outside the gene matches: 4. The CDR3, as DNA: TGTGCCAGCAGCCCCCTGACAGGGAATGAAAAACTGTTTTTT. It translates to CASSPLTGNEKLFF.

V and J are TRBV24-1 and TRBJ1-2; the match to TRBD1 covers 10 bases. The CDR3 loop spans 14 amino acids. The germline V gene has CDR1 KGHDR and CDR2 SFDVKD. The J segment lost 5 bases and the V segment lost 4 bases, leaving 3 bases of the junction unmatched. The CDR3 region is CATSEGTGAYGYTF. The CDR3 DNA sequence: TGTGCCACCAGTGAGGGGACAGGGGCTTATGGCTACACCTTC.